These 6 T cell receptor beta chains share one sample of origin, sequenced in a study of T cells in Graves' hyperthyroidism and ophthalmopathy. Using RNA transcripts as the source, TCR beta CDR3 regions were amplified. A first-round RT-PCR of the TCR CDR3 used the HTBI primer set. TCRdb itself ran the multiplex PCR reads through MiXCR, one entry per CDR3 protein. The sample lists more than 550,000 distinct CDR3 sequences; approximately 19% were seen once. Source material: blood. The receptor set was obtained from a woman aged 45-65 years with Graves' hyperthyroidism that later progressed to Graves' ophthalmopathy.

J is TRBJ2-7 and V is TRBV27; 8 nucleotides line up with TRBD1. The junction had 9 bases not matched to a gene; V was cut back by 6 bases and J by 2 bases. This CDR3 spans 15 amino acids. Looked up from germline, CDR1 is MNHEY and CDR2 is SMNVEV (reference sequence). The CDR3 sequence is CASRNGQGNPYEQYF. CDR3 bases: TGTGCCAGCAGGAACGGACAGGGCAATCCCTACGAGCAGTACTTC.

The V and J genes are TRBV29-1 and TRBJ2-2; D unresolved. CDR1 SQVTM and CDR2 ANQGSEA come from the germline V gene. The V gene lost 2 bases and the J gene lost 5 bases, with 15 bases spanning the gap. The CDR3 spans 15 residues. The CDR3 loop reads CSVEMQIGSTGELFF. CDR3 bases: TGCAGCGTTGAAATGCAGATAGGTTCGACCGGGGAGCTGTTTTTT.

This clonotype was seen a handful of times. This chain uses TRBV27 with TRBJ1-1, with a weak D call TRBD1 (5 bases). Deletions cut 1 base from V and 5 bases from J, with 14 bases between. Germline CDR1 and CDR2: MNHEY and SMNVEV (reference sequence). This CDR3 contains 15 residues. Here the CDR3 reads CASSLFGGGHTEAFF. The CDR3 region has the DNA TGTGCCAGCAGTTTATTCGGGGGGGGTCATACTGAAGCTTTCTTT.

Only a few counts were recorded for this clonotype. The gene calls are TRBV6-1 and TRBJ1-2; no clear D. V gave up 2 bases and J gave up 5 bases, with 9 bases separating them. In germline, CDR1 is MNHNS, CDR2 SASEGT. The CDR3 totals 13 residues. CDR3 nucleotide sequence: TGTGCCAGCAGTGAAACGGCTGGGTATGGCTACACCTTC. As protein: CASSETAGYGYTF.

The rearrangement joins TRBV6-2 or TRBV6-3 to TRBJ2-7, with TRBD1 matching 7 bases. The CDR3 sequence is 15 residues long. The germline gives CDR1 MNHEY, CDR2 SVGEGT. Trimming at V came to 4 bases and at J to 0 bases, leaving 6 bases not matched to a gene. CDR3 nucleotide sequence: TGTGCCAGCAGTTTGTCCCGGGACAGCTCCTACGAGCAGTACTTC. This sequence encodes CASSLSRDSSYEQYF.

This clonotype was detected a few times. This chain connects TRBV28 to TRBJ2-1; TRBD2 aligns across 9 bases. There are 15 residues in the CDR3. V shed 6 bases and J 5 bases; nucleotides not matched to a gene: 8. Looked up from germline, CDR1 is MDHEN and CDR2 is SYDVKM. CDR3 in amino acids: CASRAAGGGHNEQFF. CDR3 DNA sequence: TGTGCCAGCAGAGCAGCGGGGGGAGGCCACAATGAGCAGTTCTTC.